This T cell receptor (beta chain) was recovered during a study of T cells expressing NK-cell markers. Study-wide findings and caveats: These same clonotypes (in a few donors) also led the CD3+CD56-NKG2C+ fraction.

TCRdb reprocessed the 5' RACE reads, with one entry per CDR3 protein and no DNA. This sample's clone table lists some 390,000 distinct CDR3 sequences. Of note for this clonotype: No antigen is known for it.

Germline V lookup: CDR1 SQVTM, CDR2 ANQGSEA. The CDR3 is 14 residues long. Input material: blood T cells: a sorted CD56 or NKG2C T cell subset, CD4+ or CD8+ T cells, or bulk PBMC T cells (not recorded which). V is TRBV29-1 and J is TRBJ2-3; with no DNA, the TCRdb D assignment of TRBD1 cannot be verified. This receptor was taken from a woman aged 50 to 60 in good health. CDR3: CSVLAGTATDTQYF.